This TCR beta chain was sequenced during a study of blood T cells in healthy people across ages. Overall study findings and caveats: Estimates based on one million T cells were treated as lower bounds. PBMC samples, being unsorted, prevented any conclusive comparison of naive and antigen-experienced cells.

Turning to this clonotype: The antigen is undetermined.

A sample-barcoded 5' primer and a J-beta primer mix were used in a second PCR of roughly 6 to 11 cycles. TCRdb analysed the 5' RACE reads with MiXCR anew, one entry per CDR3 protein. Counted here are about 640,000 distinct CDR3 sequences, around three fifths occurring once; the ten biggest clones make up around 37%. Input material: blood. This clonotype originated in a man aged 60 to 75 in good health.

CDR3 protein: CASSEAGEGEQYF. CDR3 DNA sequence: TGTGCCAGCAGTGAAGCCGGGGAGGGCGAGCAGTACTTC. V is TRBV25-1 and J is TRBJ2-7; 7 bases are a match to TRBD2. Germline CDR1 is MGHDK and CDR2 is SYGVNS. The trim removed 2 bases at V and 6 bases at J, leaving 4 bases unmatched. The CDR3 has 13 residues.